This T cell receptor beta chain comes out of a study of read filtering for tumor transcriptome and immune sequencing. This clonotype has ten or more counts. CDR3 length: 15 amino acids. The V and J ends lost 2 bases and 3 bases respectively, with 12 bases between them. The germline V gene encodes CDR1 WSHSY and CDR2 SAAADI. From roughly 390 ng of RNA, a library with molecular barcoded alpha/delta and beta/gamma adaptors was made. TCRdb recomputed calls from the reads with MiXCR, one row per CDR3 protein. The table includes roughly 90,000 distinct CDR3 sequences, around 12% detected once. V and J are TRBV10-2 and TRBJ2-3, with TRBD1 as a possible D gene (5 bases). The clonotype originates from a donor at least 40 years old with multiple myeloma. Specimen: a population of CD138-negative cells sorted from bone marrow. The CDR3 loop is CASSETGLVTDTQYF. In DNA form, the CDR3 reads TGCGCCAGCAGTGAGACAGGATTAGTTACAGATACGCAGTATTTT.